A selection of T cell receptor beta chains follows, all from one sample in a study of human T cells and chemical hapten exposure. TCRdb fed the RACE reads into MiXCR, producing one record per CDR3 protein. The sample lists about 100,000 distinct CDR3 sequences, about 11% occurring once. The input for sequencing was whole blood, taken in connection with sensitization to the hapten diphenylcyclopropenone (DPC). These receptor sequences come from a man aged 35 to 55 with alopecia areata. Some clones in this sample may be carry-over from other donors' samples. CDR3s include the opening cysteine and the closing phenylalanine or tryptophan. The order of the fields is V gene, CDR3 length, CDR3 protein.

TRBV12-3/TRBV12-4,15,CASSPSDRGGETQYF
TRBV6-2/TRBV6-3,18,CASSYIAGQTRGGETQYF
TRBV10-3,17,CAISDISGESGANVLTF
TRBV7-2,16,CASSPARAGVRETQYF
TRBV4-3,16,CASSQDTGGAKSPLHF
TRBV20-1,17,CSASSPTGARLGQPQHF
TRBV6-2/TRBV6-3,11,CASSYLREAFF
TRBV18,14,CASSESLGDAEAFF
TRBV18,15,CASSPGTGVWQPQHF
TRBV7-8,17,CASSSVLRGQGARGYTF
TRBV27,14,CASSLLVGTDTQYF
TRBV29-1,16,CSVAPPLAGITDTQYF
TRBV6-6,18,CASSLYQGELAGGNEQFF
TRBV5-1,17,CASRPGSAGLSTDTQYF
TRBV12-3/TRBV12-4,15,CASSPRDSATDTQYF
TRBV7-9,13,CAERQGSGNTIYF
TRBV7-2,14,CASSLAREGYEQYF
TRBV29-1,12,CSTRTGQETQYF
TRBV12-3/TRBV12-4,12,CASTRLGTEAFF
TRBV4-3,18,CASSQEGPHRSGNQPQHF
TRBV12-3/TRBV12-4,14,CASRPGTGAEKLFF
TRBV12-3/TRBV12-4,15,CASSPRTSGSDEQFF
TRBV7-2,15,CASSLNSSGANVLTF
TRBV29-1,16,CSVLTGSGGQGEKLFF
TRBV6-4,13,CASPTSRTDTQYF
TRBV2,11,CASTLTDTQYF
TRBV30,15,CAWSVQGQGNYGYTF
TRBV29-1,15,CSVVQTQGRLGEQYF
TRBV20-1,13,CSARMTDDQPQHF
TRBV4-3,13,CASSQVVPDTQYF
TRBV7-2,15,CASSLEGTGRYGYTF
TRBV4-3,19,CASSQGWTGGFLAKNIQYF
TRBV7-9,12,CASSPRTGELSF
TRBV7-2,17,CASSARPAGQGDSPLNF
TRBV4-3,20,CASSQEFKGGRVLAKNIQYF
TRBV10-3,18,CAISEPTSMGTGRNIQYF
TRBV4-1,17,CASSQKIAGGPIDTQYF
TRBV14,16,CASSQGGVDSKDTQYF
TRBV18,12,CASSPLMDTQYF
TRBV2,15,CASSASGVAGNTIYF
TRBV10-3,13,CAISGGRADTQYF
TRBV28,15,CASSLSPPRWTEAFF
TRBV7-2,13,CASSLTGGYEQYF
TRBV20-1,10,CSAAGDTQYF